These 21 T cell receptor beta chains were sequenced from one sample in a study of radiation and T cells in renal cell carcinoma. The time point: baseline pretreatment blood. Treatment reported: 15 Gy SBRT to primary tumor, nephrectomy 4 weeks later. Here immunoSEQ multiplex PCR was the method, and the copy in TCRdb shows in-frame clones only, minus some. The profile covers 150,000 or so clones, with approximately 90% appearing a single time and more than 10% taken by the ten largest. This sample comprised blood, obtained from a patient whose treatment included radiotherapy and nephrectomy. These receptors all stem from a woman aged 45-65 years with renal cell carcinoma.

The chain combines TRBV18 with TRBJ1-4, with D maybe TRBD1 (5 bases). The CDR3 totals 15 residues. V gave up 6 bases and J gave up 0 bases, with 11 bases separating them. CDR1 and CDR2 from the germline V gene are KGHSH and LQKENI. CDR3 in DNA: TGTGCCAGCTCCCAGAGGGACTCAACTAATGAAAAACTGTTTTTT. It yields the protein CASSQRDSTNEKLFF.

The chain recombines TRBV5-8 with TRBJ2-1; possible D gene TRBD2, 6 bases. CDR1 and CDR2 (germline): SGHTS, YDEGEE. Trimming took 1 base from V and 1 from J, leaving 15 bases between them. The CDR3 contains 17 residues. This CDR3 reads CASSLSLARASYNEQFF. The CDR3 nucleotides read TGTGCCAGCAGCTTGAGTCTAGCGAGGGCATCCTACAATGAGCAGTTCTTC.

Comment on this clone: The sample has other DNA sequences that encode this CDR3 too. CDR3 sequence reads: CASSLTGRTEAFF. DNA of the CDR3: TGTGCCAGCAGTTTAACTGGGAGGACTGAAGCTTTCTTT. The chain combines TRBV6-5 with TRBJ1-1; D is uncertain. V was pared by 4 bases and J by 5 bases, with 11 bases between. CDR1 is MNHEY and CDR2 is SVGAGI in the germline V gene. The length of the CDR3 is 13 residues.

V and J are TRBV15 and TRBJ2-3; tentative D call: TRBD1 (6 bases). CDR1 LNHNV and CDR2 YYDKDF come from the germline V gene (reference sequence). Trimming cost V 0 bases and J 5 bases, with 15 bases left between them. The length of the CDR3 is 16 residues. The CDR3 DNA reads TGTGCCACCAGCAGAGATCTGACAGGAGGTTTAGATACGCAGTATTTT. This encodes CATSRDLTGGLDTQYF.

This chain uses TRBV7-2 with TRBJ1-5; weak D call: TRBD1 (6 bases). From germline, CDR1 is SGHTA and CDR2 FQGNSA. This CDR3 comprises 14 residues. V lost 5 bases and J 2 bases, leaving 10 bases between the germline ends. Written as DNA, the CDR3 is TGTGCCAGCAGCGAGAGACAGGGCAATCAGCCCCAGCATTTT. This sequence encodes CASSERQGNQPQHF.

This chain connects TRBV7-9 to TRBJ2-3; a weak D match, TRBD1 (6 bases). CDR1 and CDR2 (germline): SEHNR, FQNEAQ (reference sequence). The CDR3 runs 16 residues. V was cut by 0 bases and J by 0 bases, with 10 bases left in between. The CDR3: CASSLAGRGSTDTQYF. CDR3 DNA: TGTGCCAGCAGCTTAGCGGGCAGGGGTAGCACAGATACGCAGTATTTT.

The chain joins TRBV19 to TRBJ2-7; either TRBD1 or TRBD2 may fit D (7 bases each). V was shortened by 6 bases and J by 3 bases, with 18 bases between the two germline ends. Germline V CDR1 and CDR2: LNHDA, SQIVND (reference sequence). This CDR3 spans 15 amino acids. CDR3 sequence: CASRRGGTENYEQYF. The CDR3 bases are TGTGCCAGTAGAAGGGGGGGGACAGAAAACTACGAGCAGTACTTC.

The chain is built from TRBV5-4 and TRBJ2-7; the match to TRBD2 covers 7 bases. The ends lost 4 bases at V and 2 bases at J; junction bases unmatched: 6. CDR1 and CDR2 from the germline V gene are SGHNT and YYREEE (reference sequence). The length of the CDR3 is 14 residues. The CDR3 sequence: CASSHSGSTYEQYF. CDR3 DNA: TGTGCCAGCAGCCATAGCGGGTCGACCTACGAGCAGTACTTC.

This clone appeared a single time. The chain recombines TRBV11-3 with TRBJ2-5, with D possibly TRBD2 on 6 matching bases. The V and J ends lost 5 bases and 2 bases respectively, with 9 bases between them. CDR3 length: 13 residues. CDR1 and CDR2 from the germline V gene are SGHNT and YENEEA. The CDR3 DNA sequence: TGTGCCAGCAGCCTCGGGGGTCAAGAGACCCAGTACTTC. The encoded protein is CASSLGGQETQYF.

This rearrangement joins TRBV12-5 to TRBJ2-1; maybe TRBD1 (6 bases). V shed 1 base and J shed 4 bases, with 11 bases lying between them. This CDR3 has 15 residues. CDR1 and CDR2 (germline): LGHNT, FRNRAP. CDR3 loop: CASGLGGPPYNEQFF. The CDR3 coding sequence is TGTGCTAGTGGTTTGGGGGGGCCACCATACAATGAGCAGTTCTTC. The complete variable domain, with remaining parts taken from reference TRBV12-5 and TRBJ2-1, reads DARVTQTPRHKVTEMGQEVTMRCQPILGHNTVFWYRQTMMQGLELLAYFRNRAPLDDSGMPKDRFSAEMPDATLATLKIQPSEPRDSAVYFCASGLGGPPYNEQFFGPGTRLTVL.

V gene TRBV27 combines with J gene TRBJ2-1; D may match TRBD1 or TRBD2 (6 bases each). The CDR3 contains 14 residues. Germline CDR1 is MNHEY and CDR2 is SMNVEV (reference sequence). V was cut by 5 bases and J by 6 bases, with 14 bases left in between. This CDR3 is CASSRRDNPNEQFF. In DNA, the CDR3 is TGTGCCAGCAGTCGGCGGGACAATCCCAATGAGCAGTTCTTC.

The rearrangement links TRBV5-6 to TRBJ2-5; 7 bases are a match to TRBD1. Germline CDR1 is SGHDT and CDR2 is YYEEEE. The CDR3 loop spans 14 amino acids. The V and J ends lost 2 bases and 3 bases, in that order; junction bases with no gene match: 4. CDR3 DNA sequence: TGTGCCAGCAGCTTCCAGGACAGGAAAGAGACCCAGTACTTC. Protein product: CASSFQDRKETQYF.

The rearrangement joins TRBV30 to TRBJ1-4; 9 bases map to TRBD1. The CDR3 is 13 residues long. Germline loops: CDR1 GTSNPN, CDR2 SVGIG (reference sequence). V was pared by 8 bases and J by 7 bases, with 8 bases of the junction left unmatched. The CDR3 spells CAASTGGSEKLFF. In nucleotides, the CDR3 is TGTGCCGCCTCCACAGGGGGCAGTGAAAAACTGTTTTTT.

The CDR3, as DNA: TGTGCCAGCAGTACTAGCGGGGGGGCCAATGAGCAGTTCTTC. Its protein is CASSTSGGANEQFF. V gene TRBV6-6 combines with J gene TRBJ2-1, with 13 bases matching TRBD2. V gave up 5 bases and J gave up 6 bases; unmatched junction bases: 1. The CDR3 spans 14 residues. Germline V gene sequence: CDR1 MNHNY, CDR2 SVGAGI (reference sequence).

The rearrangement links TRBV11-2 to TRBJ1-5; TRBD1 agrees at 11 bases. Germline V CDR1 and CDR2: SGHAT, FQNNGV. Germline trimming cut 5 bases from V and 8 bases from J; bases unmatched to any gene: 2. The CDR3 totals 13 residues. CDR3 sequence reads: CASSRDRGEPQHF. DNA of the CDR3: TGTGCCAGCAGCCGGGACAGGGGGGAGCCCCAGCATTTT.

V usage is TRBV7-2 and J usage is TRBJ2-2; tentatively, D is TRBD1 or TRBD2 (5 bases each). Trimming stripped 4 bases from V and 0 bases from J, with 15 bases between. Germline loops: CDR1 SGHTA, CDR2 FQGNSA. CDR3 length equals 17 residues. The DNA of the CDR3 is TGTGCCAGCAGCTCCAGGGTAGAAGCGGCGAACACCGGGGAGCTGTTTTTT. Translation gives CASSSRVEAANTGELFF.

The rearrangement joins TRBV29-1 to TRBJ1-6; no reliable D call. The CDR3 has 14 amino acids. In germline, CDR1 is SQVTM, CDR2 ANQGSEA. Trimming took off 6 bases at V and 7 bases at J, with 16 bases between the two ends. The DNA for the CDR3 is TGCAGCGTAGCTTTGGACGCCCCCAATTCACCCCTCCACTTT. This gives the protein CSVALDAPNSPLHF. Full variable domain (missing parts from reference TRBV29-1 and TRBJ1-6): SAVISQKPSRDICQRGTSLTIQCQVDSQVTMMFWYRQQPGQSLTLIATANQGSEATYESGFVIDKFPISRPNLTFSTLTVSNMSPEDSSIYLCSVALDAPNSPLHFGNGTRLTVT.

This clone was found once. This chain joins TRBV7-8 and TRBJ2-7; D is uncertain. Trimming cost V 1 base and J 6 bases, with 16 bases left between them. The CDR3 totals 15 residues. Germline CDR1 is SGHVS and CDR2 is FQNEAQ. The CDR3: CASSLEVTKPLEQYF. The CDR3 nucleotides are TGTGCCAGCAGCTTAGAGGTGACAAAACCACTCGAGCAGTACTTC.

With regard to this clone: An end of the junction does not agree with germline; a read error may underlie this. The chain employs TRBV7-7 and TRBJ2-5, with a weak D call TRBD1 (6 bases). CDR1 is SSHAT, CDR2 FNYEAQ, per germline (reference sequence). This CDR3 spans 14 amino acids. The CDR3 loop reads CASSLGTGKETQYF. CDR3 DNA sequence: TGTGCTAGCAGCTTAGGTACAGGGAAAGAGACCCAGTACTTC.

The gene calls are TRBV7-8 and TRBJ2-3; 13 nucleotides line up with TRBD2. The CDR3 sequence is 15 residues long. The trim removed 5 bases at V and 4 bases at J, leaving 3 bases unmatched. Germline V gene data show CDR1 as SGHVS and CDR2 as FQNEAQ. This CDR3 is CASSRLAGGSDTQYF. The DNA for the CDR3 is TGTGCCAGCAGCCGACTAGCGGGGGGATCAGATACGCAGTATTTT.

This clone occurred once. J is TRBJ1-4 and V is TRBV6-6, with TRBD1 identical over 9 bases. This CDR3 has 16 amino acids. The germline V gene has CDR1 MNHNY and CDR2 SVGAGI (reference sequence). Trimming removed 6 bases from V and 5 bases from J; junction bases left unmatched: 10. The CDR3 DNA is TGTGCCAGCAGGTCGTACAGGGGGCTTAGAAATGAAAAACTGTTTTTT. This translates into CASRSYRGLRNEKLFF.